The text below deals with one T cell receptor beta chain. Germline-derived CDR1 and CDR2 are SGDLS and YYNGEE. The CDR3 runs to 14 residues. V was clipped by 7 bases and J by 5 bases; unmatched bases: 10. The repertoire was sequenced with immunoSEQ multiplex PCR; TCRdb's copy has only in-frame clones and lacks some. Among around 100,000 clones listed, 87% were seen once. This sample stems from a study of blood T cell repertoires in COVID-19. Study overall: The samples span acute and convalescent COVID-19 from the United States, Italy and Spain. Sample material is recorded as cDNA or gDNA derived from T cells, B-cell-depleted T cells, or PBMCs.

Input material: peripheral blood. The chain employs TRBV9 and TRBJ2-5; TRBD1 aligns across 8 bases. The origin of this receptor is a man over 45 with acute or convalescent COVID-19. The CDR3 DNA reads TGTGCCAGCTCTGCCCAGGGGGCTTTCGAGACCCAGTACTTC. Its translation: CASSAQGAFETQYF.